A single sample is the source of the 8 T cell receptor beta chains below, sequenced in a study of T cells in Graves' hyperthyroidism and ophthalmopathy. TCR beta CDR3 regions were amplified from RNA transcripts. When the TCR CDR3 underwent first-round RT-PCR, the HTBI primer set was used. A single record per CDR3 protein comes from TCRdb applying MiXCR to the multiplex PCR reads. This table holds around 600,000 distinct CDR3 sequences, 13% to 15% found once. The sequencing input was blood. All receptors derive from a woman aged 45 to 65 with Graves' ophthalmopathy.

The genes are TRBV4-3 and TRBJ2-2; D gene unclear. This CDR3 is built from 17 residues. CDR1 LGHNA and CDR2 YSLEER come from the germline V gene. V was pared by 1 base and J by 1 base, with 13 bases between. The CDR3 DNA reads TGCGCCAGCAGCCAAGTTGAAATCGGAATGAACACCGGGGAGCTGTTTTTT. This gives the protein CASSQVEIGMNTGELFF.

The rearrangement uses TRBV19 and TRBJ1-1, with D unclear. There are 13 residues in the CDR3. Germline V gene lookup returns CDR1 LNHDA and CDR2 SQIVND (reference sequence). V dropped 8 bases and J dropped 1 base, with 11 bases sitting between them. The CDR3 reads CASARTPNTEAFF. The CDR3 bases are TGTGCCAGTGCCAGGACCCCGAACACTGAAGCTTTCTTT.

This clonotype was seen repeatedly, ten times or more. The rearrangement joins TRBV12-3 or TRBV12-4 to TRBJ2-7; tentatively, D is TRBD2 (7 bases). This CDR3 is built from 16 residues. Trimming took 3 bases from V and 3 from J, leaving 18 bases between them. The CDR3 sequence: CASSFRGASHFYEQYF. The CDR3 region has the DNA TGTGCCAGCAGTTTTCGGGGGGCGTCCCACTTCTACGAGCAGTACTTC.

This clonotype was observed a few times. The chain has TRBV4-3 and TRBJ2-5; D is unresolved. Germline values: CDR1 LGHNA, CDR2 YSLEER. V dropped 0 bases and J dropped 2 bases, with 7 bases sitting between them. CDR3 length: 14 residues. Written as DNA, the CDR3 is TGCGCCAGCAGCCAAGATGTTAATCAAGAGACCCAGTACTTC. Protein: CASSQDVNQETQYF.

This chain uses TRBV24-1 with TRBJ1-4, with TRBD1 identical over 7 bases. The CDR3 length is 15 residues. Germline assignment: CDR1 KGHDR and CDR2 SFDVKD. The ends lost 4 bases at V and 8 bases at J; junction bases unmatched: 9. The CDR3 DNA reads TGTGCCACCAGTGAGGCAGGACAGGCTGAGGAAAAACTGTTTTTT. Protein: CATSEAGQAEEKLFF.

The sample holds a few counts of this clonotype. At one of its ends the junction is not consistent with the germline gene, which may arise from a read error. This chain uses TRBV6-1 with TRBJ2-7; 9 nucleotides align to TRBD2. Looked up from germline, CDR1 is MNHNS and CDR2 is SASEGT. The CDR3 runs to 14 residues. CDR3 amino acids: CASNTGLARYEQHF. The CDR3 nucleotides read TGTGCCAGCAACACAGGACTAGCGAGGTACGAGCAGCACTTC.

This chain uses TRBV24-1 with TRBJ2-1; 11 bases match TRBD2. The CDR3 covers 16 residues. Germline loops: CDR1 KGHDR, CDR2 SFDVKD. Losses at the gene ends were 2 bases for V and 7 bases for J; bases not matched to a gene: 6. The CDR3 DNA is TGTGCCACCAGTGATTCAGTTTTAGCGGGAGGGAATGAGCAGTTCTTC. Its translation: CATSDSVLAGGNEQFF.

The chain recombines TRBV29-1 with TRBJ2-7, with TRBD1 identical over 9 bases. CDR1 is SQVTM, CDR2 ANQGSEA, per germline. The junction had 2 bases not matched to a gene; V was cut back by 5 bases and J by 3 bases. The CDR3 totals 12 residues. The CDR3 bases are TGCAGCGTTATGGGACAGGGCTACGAGCAGTACTTC. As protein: CSVMGQGYEQYF.